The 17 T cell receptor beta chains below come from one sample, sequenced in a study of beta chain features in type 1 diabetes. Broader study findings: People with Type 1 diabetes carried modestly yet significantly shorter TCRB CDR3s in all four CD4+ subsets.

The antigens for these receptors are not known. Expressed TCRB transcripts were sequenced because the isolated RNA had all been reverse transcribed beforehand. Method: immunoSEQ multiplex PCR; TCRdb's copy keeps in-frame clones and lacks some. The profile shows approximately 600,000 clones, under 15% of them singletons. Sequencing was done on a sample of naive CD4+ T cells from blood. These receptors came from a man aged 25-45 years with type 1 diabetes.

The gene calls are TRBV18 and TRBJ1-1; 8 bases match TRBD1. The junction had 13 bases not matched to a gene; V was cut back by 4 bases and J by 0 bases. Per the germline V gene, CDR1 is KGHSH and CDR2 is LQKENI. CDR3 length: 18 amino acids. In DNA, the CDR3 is TGTGCCAGCTCACGAGTCGAGGGGACAGGACAAATGAACACTGAAGCTTTCTTT. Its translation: CASSRVEGTGQMNTEAFF.

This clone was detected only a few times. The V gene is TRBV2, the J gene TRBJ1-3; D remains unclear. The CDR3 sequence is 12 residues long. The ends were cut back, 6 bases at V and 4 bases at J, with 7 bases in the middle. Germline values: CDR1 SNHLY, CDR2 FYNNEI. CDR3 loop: CASSLAGNTIYF. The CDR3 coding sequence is TGTGCCAGCAGCCTTGCAGGAAACACCATATATTTT.

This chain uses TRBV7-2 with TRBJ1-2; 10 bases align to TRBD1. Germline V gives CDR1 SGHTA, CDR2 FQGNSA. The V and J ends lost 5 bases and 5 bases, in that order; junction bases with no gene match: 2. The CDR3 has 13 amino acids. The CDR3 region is CASSRTGGYGYTF. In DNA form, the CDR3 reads TGTGCCAGCAGCCGGACAGGGGGGTATGGCTACACCTTC.

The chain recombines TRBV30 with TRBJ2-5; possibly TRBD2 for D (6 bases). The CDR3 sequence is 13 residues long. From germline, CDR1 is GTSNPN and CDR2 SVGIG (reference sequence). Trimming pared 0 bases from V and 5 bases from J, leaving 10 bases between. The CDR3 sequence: CAWSVAGHETQYF. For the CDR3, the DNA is TGTGCCTGGAGTGTGGCGGGGCACGAGACCCAGTACTTC.

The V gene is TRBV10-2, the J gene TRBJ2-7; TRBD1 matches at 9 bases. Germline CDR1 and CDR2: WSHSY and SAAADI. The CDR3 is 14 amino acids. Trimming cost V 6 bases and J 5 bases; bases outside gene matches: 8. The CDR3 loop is CASRETGGKDEQYF. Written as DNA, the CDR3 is TGCGCCAGCAGAGAGACAGGGGGAAAGGACGAGCAGTACTTC.

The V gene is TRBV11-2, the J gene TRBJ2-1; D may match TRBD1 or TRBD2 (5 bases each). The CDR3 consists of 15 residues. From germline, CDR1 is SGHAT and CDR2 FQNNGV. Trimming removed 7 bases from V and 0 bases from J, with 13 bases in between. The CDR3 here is CASTVGTSSYNEQFF. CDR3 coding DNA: TGTGCCAGCACCGTGGGGACGAGCTCCTACAATGAGCAGTTCTTC. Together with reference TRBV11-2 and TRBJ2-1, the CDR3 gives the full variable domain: EAGVAQSPRYKIIEKRQSVAFWCNPISGHATLYWYQQILGQGPKLLIQFQNNGVVDDSQLPKDRFSAERLKGVDSTLKIQPAKLEDSAVYLCASTVGTSSYNEQFFGPGTRLTVL.

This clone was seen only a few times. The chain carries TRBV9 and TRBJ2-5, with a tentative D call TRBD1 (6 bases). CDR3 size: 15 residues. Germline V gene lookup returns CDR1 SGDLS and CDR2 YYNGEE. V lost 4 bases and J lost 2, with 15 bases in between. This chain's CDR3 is CASSPRTVYQETQYF. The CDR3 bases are TGTGCCAGCAGCCCCCGGACAGTCTATCAAGAGACCCAGTACTTC.

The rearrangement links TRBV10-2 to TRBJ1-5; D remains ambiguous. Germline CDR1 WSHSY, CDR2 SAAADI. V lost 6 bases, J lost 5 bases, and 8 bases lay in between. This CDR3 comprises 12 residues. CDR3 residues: CASRAGDQPQHF. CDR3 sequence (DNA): TGCGCCAGCAGGGCCGGGGATCAGCCCCAGCATTTT.

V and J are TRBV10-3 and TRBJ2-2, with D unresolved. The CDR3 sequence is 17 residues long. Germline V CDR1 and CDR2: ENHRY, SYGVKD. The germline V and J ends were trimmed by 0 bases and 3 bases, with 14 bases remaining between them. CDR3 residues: CAISESLGKSDTGELFF. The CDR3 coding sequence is TGTGCCATCAGTGAGTCGTTAGGAAAGTCTGACACCGGGGAGCTGTTTTTT.

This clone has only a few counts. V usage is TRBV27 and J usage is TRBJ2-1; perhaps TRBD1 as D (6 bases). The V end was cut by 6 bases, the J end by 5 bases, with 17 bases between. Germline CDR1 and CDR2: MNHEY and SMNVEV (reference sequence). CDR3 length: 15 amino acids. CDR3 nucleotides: TGTGCCAGCAGGCCTGGACAGATCCAAAACAATGAGCAGTTCTTC. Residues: CASRPGQIQNNEQFF.

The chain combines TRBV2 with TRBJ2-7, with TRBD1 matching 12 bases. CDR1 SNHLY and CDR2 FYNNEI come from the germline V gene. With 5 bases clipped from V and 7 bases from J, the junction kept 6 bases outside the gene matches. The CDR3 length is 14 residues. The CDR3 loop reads CASSWGQGAGEQYF. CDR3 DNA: TGTGCCAGCAGTTGGGGACAGGGGGCCGGGGAGCAGTACTTC.

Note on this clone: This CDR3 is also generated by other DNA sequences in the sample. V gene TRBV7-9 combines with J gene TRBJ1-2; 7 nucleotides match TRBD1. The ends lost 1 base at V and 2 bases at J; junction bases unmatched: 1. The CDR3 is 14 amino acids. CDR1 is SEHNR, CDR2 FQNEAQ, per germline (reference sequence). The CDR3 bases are TGTGCCAGCAGCTTAGAGGGGGCCAACTATGGCTACACCTTC. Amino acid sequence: CASSLEGANYGYTF.

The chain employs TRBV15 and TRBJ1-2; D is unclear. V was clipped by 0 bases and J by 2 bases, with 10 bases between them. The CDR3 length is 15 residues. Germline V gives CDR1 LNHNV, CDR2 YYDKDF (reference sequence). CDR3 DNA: TGTGCCACCAGCAGAGAGAGGACGGTAAACTATGGCTACACCTTC. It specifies CATSRERTVNYGYTF.

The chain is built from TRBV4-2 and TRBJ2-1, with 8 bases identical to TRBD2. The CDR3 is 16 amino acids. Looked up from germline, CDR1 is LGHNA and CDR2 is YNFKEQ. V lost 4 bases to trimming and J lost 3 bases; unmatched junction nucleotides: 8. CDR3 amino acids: CASSRTGAGGYNEQFF. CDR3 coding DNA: TGTGCCAGCAGCCGAACCGGGGCGGGGGGCTACAATGAGCAGTTCTTC.

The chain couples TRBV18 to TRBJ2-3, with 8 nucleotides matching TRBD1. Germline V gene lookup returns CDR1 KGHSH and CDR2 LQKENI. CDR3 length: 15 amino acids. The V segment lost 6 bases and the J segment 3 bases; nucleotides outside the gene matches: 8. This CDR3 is CASSPRTGRTDTQYF. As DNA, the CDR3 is TGTGCCAGCTCCCCCCGGACAGGGAGGACAGATACGCAGTATTTT. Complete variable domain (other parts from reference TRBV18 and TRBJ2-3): NAGVMQNPRHLVRRRGQEARLRCSPMKGHSHVYWYRQLPEEGLKFMVYLQKENIIDESGMPKERFSAEFPKEGPSILRIQQVVRGDSAAYFCASSPRTGRTDTQYFGPGTRLTVL.

CDR3: CASSQLKSGSNTEAFF. The CDR3 DNA reads as TGTGCCAGCAGCCAATTAAAATCAGGGAGTAACACTGAAGCTTTCTTT. The chain is built from TRBV14 and TRBJ1-1; D possibly corresponds to TRBD1 (5 bases). From germline, CDR1 is SGHDN and CDR2 FVKESK. The ends were cut back, 2 bases at V and 2 bases at J, with 15 bases in the middle. This CDR3 has 16 amino acids.

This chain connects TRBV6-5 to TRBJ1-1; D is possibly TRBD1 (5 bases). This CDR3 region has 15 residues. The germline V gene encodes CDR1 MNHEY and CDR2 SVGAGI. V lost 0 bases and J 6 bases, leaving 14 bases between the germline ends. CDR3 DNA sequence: TGTGCCAGCAGTTACTCGACGGGGGTGGGAGCTGAAGCTTTCTTT. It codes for CASSYSTGVGAEAFF.